The 24 T cell receptor beta chains below all came from one sample that was sequenced in a study of identical twins. A single record per CDR3 protein comes from TCRdb applying MiXCR to the 5' RACE reads. The sample records 500,000 to 600,000 distinct CDR3 sequences, around 20% being singletons. These same data were also listed under a study on T cells expressing NK-cell markers.

The source material was CD4+ T cells sorted from blood. These receptors originate from a woman under 30 in good health.

In its sample, this clonotype was seen a few times. V is TRBV20-1 and J is TRBJ2-1; D possibly matches TRBD1 or TRBD2 (6 bases each). The CDR3 totals 13 residues. V lost 0 bases and J 15 bases, leaving 18 bases between the germline ends. CDR1 DFQATT and CDR2 SNEGSKA come from the germline V gene (reference sequence). In nucleotides, the CDR3 is TGCAGTGCTAGAGATCCCACGGGGGCGGGGTGGTTCTTC. Protein: CSARDPTGAGWFF.

In this sample, this clonotype turned up a few times. The chain couples TRBV20-1 to TRBJ1-2, with D unresolved. The CDR3 sequence is 15 residues long. From germline, CDR1 is DFQATT and CDR2 SNEGSKA (reference sequence). V lost 0 bases to trimming and J lost 4 bases, with 15 bases between them. Here the CDR3 DNA reads TGCAGTGCTAGAGATGTGGGCTCGGTGATCTATGGCTACACCTTC. Translation gives CSARDVGSVIYGYTF.

This clonotype was counted between two and nine times. The chain links TRBV11-2 to TRBJ2-1; maybe TRBD2 (7 bases). This CDR3 is 18 amino acids long. Trimming took off 3 bases at V and 8 bases at J, with 26 bases between the two ends. Germline loops: CDR1 SGHAT, CDR2 FQNNGV. CDR3 loop: CASSFNLGGRIVEHEQFF. The CDR3 coding sequence is TGTGCCAGCAGCTTCAATCTCGGGGGGCGGATAGTTGAGCATGAGCAGTTCTTC.

Of note for this clonotype: The germline gene is not matched at one end of the junction; a read error may be the cause. The chain joins TRBV10-2 to TRBJ2-2; D is unresolved. The CDR3 is made up of 13 amino acids. Germline CDR1 is WSHSY and CDR2 is SAAADI. The CDR3 here is CASREVRTGELFF. CDR3 coding DNA: TGCGCCAGCCGTGAGGTCAGGACCGGGGAGCTGTTTTTT.

This clonotype has a count of ten or more. This chain joins TRBV29-1 and TRBJ1-1; 8 bases align to TRBD1. Per germline, CDR1 SQVTM and CDR2 ANQGSEA. V shed 5 bases and J 2 bases; nucleotides not matched to a gene: 7. This CDR3 spans 14 amino acids. CDR3 sequence: CSVLGQGDNTEAFF. CDR3 sequence (DNA): TGCAGCGTTCTTGGACAGGGCGACAACACTGAAGCTTTCTTT.

This rearrangement joins TRBV7-2 to TRBJ2-3, with 7 positions matching TRBD1. The CDR3 consists of 17 residues. Germline V gene data show CDR1 as SGHTA and CDR2 as FQGNSA. The V gene end was trimmed by 6 bases and the J gene end by 3 bases; junction bases not matched to a gene: 15. DNA for the CDR3: TGTGCCAGCAGTCAGGTCTCTCCAGGGGGAAGTACAGATACGCAGTATTTT. As protein: CASSQVSPGGSTDTQYF.

In DNA form, the CDR3 reads TGCGCCAGCAGGATGGGAAATCAGCCCCAGCATTTT. It specifies CASRMGNQPQHF. The genes are TRBV10-2 and TRBJ1-5; D is undetermined. CDR1 and CDR2 from the germline V gene are WSHSY and SAAADI. The CDR3 is 12 residues long. Trimming took off 6 bases at V and 4 bases at J, with 7 bases between the two ends.

This clonotype was recorded a few times. One junction end disagrees with the germline gene, perhaps due to a read error. The chain is built from TRBV5-5 and TRBJ2-1, with D tentatively TRBD2 (7 bases). CDR1 is SGHKS, CDR2 YYEKEE, per germline (reference sequence). The CDR3 has 11 residues. The chain's CDR3 is CASSASGGKVF. As DNA, the CDR3 is TGTGCCAGCAGCGCGTCGGGGGGCAAGGTCTTC.

This rearrangement joins TRBV12-3 or TRBV12-4 to TRBJ1-1; no clear D. This CDR3 comprises 15 residues. The V and J ends lost 7 bases and 2 bases respectively, with 17 bases between them. CDR3 amino acids: CASTLTRGYNTEAFF. DNA for the CDR3: TGTGCCAGCACCCTCACAAGAGGGTACAACACTGAAGCTTTCTTT.

The V gene is TRBV10-3, the J gene TRBJ2-7; TRBD2 matches at 7 bases. V lost 0 bases to trimming and J lost 3 bases; unmatched junction nucleotides: 8. The CDR3 spans 16 residues. Germline V lookup: CDR1 ENHRY, CDR2 SYGVKD. The DNA of the CDR3 is TGTGCCATCAGTGAGTCAGGGAGGGCGGGAGTCTACGAGCAGTACTTC. Its protein product is CAISESGRAGVYEQYF.

There are a few counts of this clonotype. The V gene is TRBV10-3, the J gene TRBJ2-3; 7 bases align to TRBD2. The CDR3 loop spans 15 amino acids. With 4 bases clipped from V and 6 bases from J, the junction kept 10 bases outside the gene matches. Germline CDR1 reads ENHRY; CDR2 reads SYGVKD. The CDR3 bases are TGTGCCATCAGTGTTAAGCGGGACCCGACGGATACGCAGTATTTT. Protein product: CAISVKRDPTDTQYF.

This chain uses TRBV29-1 with TRBJ2-5, with TRBD1 as a possible D gene (7 bases). Trimming removed 7 bases at V and 5 bases at J, with 11 bases between. This CDR3 comprises 11 residues. CDR1 is SQVTM and CDR2 is ANQGSEA in the germline V gene. The CDR3 protein is CSAPGGETQYF. The CDR3 nucleotides read TGCAGCGCCCCAGGGGGGGAGACCCAGTACTTC.

The rearrangement joins TRBV6-1 to TRBJ1-5, with 7 nucleotides matching TRBD1. Germline CDR1 and CDR2: MNHNS and SASEGT. V was clipped by 6 bases and J by 2 bases; unmatched bases: 7. This CDR3 contains 15 residues. The CDR3 reads CASSQTGSGNQPQHF. DNA for the CDR3: TGTGCCAGCAGCCAGACAGGGAGCGGCAATCAGCCCCAGCATTTT.

The chain is built from TRBV7-3 and TRBJ2-1; the D gene is possibly TRBD2 (6 bases). The V end was cut by 2 bases, the J end by 9 bases, with 17 bases between. Germline V gene sequence: CDR1 SGHTA, CDR2 FQGTGA. The CDR3 consists of 15 residues. Here the CDR3 reads CASSLLGTGGGEQFF. Written as DNA, the CDR3 is TGTGCCAGCAGCTTACTAGGGACTGGTGGTGGTGAGCAGTTCTTC.

The table lists this clonotype with a few counts. This chain connects TRBV4-2 to TRBJ2-7, with TRBD2 identical over 9 bases. With 6 bases clipped from V and 4 bases from J, the junction kept 7 bases outside the gene matches. CDR3 length equals 14 residues. The V gene's germline CDR1 is LGHNA and CDR2 YNFKEQ. The CDR3 loop is CASSQGLAEYEQYF. CDR3 nucleotide sequence: TGTGCCAGCAGTCAGGGACTAGCAGAATACGAGCAGTACTTC.

The sample holds many counts of this clonotype. The chain employs TRBV29-1 and TRBJ2-1; D unresolved. V was clipped by 7 bases and J by 5 bases, with 9 bases between them. Germline V CDR1 and CDR2: SQVTM, ANQGSEA. The CDR3 extends over 11 amino acids. The CDR3 is CSARVDNEQFF. Written as DNA, the CDR3 is TGCAGCGCCCGCGTGGACAATGAGCAGTTCTTC.

The sample holds a few counts of this clonotype. The chain employs TRBV20-1 and TRBJ2-3; weak D call: TRBD1 (6 bases). CDR1 and CDR2 (germline): DFQATT, SNEGSKA (reference sequence). The CDR3 totals 11 residues. Deletions cut 5 bases from V and 10 bases from J, with 13 bases between. The CDR3 here is CSAGGQRAQYF. The CDR3 DNA follows: TGCAGTGCTGGAGGACAGAGGGCGCAGTATTTT.

For this clonotype: This may be a read error, as it is one base from a much larger clone. The chain carries TRBV6-5 and TRBJ2-7; D ambiguous. Between the trimmed V and J ends, which lost 5 bases and 3 bases, there was a span of 5 bases. The CDR3 covers 11 residues. Germline V gives CDR1 MNHEY, CDR2 SVGAGI. The CDR3 DNA follows: TGTGCCAGCAGTAACTTCTACGAGCAGTACTTC. Amino acid sequence: CASSNFYEQYF.

The CDR3 coding sequence is TGCAGCGTTGAAGATCAGAGGCAGAACAATGAGCAGTTCTTC. It yields the protein CSVEDQRQNNEQFF. The chain employs TRBV29-1 and TRBJ2-1; D is ambiguous. Germline V lookup: CDR1 SQVTM, CDR2 ANQGSEA. V shed 0 bases and J shed 5 bases, with 11 bases lying between them. The CDR3 runs to 14 residues.

This clonotype was seen a few times. The chain links TRBV5-1 to TRBJ2-1, with 9 nucleotides matching TRBD2. The length of the CDR3 is 15 residues. The ends lost 3 bases at V and 7 bases at J; junction bases unmatched: 8. The germline V gene encodes CDR1 SGHRS and CDR2 YFSETQ. This CDR3 reads CASSSDPTSGNEQFF. The DNA for the CDR3 is TGCGCCAGCAGCTCGGACCCGACTAGCGGTAATGAGCAGTTCTTC.

This clonotype was seen at least ten times. The chain uses TRBV5-1 and TRBJ2-7; TRBD2 agrees at 11 bases. The ends lost 4 bases at V and 2 bases at J; junction bases unmatched: 11. The length of the CDR3 is 17 residues. Germline V CDR1 and CDR2: SGHRS, YFSETQ. Here the CDR3 DNA reads TGCGCCAGCAGCCAGACTAGCGGGATGATAAAGGCCTACGAGCAGTACTTC. It codes for CASSQTSGMIKAYEQYF. Looking up the rest from reference TRBV5-1 and TRBJ2-7 gives the full variable domain: KAGVTQTPRYLIKTRGQQVTLSCSPISGHRSVSWYQQTPGQGLQFLFEYFSETQRNKGNFPGRFSGRQFSNSRSEMNVSTLELGDSALYLCASSQTSGMIKAYEQYFGPGTRLTVT.

This clonotype was recorded a few times. V gene TRBV9 combines with J gene TRBJ2-4; a possible D gene is TRBD1 (6 bases). This CDR3 region has 14 residues. CDR1 is SGDLS, CDR2 YYNGEE, per germline. Trimming cost V 5 bases and J 4 bases, with 13 bases left between them. In nucleotides, the CDR3 is TGTGCCAGCAGTGCCGGGACACAAAAAAACATTCAGTACTTC. Its translation is CASSAGTQKNIQYF. The whole variable domain, filled in from reference TRBV9 and TRBJ2-4, reads DSGVTQTPKHLITATGQRVTLRCSPRSGDLSVYWYQQSLDQGLQFLIQYYNGEERAKGNILERFSAQQFPDLHSELNLSSLELGDSALYFCASSAGTQKNIQYFGAGTRLSVL.

This rearrangement joins TRBV9 to TRBJ1-1; the D is unclear. CDR3 size: 17 residues. Trimming left V 4 bases short and J 1 base short, with 20 bases between. Per the germline V gene, CDR1 is SGDLS and CDR2 is YYNGEE. In nucleotides, the CDR3 is TGTGCCAGCAGCCATTCCGGGTCCCTCATCAGGAACACTGAAGCTTTCTTT. Protein: CASSHSGSLIRNTEAFF.

The chain joins TRBV11-2 to TRBJ2-5; 9 bases are a match to TRBD1. The CDR3 covers 15 residues. Per the germline V gene, CDR1 is SGHAT and CDR2 is FQNNGV. With V trimmed by 6 bases and J by 4 bases, 9 bases remained unmatched. CDR3 amino acids: CASRQFDRGGETQYF. The CDR3 nucleotides are TGTGCCAGCAGACAATTCGACAGGGGGGGAGAGACCCAGTACTTC.